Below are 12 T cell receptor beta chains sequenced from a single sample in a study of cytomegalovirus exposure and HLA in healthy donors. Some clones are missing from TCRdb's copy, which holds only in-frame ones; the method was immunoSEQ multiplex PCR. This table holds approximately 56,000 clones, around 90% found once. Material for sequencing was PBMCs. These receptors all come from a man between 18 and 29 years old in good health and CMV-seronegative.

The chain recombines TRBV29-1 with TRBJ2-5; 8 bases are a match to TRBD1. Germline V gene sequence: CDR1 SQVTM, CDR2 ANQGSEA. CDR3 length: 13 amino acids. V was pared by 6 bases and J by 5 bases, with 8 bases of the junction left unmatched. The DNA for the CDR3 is TGCAGCGTCCGCCAGGGGGCGTTCGAGACCCAGTACTTC. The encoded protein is CSVRQGAFETQYF.

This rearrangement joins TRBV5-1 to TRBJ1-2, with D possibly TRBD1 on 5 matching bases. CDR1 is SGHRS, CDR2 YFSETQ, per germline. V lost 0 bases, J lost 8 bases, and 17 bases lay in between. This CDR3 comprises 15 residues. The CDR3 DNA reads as TGCGCCAGCAGCTTGGAATCGTTGGGACTACAGGGCTACACCTTC. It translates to CASSLESLGLQGYTF.

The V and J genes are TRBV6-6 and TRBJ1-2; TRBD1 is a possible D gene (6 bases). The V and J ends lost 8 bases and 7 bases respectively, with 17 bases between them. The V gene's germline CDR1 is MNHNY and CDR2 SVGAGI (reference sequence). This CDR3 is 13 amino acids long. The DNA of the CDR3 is TGTGCCAGCGGGGGAGGGGGAGGGGGTGGCTACACCTTC. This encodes CASGGGGGGGYTF.

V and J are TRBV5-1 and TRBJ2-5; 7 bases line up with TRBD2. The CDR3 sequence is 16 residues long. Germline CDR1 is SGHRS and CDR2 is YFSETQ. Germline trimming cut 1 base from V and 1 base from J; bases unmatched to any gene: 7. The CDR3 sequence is CASSLYLGRPQETQYF. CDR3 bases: TGCGCCAGCAGCTTGTATCTCGGGAGGCCCCAAGAGACCCAGTACTTC. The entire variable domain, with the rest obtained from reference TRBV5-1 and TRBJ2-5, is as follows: KAGVTQTPRYLIKTRGQQVTLSCSPISGHRSVSWYQQTPGQGLQFLFEYFSETQRNKGNFPGRFSGRQFSNSRSEMNVSTLELGDSALYLCASSLYLGRPQETQYFGPGTRLLVL.

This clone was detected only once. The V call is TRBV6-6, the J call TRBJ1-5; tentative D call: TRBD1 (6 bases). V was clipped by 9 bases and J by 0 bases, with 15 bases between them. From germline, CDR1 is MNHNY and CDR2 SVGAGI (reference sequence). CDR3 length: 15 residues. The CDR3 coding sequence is TGTGCCAGTGGGCCAGGGGCGAATAGCAATCAGCCCCAGCATTTT. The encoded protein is CASGPGANSNQPQHF.

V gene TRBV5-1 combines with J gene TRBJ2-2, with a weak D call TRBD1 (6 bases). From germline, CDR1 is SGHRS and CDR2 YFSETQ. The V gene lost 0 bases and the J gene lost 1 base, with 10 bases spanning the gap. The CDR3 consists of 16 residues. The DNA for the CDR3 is TGCGCCAGCAGCTTGGCACTAGGGGGGAACACCGGGGAGCTGTTTTTT. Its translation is CASSLALGGNTGELFF.

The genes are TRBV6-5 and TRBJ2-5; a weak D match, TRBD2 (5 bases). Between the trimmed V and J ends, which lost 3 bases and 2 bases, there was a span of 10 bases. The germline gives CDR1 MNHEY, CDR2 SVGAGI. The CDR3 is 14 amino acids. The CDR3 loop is CASSYPGSQETQYF. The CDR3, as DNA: TGTGCCAGCAGTTATCCTGGGAGTCAAGAGACCCAGTACTTC.

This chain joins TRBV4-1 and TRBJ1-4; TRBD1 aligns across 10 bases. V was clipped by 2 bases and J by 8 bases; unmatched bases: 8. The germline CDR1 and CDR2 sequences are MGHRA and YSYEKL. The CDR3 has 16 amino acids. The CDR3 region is CASSQPWDRGREKLFF. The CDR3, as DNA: TGCGCCAGCAGCCAACCTTGGGACAGGGGTCGAGAAAAACTGTTTTTT.

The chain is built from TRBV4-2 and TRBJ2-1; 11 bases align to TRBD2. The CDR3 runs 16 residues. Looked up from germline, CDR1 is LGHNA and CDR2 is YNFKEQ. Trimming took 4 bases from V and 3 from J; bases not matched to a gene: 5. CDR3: CASSPLLAGDYNEQFF. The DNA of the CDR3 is TGTGCCAGCAGCCCATTACTAGCGGGAGACTACAATGAGCAGTTCTTC.

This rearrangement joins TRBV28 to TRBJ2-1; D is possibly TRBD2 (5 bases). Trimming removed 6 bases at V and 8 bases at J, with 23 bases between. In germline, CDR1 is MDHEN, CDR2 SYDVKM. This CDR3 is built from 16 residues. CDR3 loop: CASSQLDSYLGDEQFF. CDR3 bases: TGTGCCAGCAGCCAACTGGACTCTTACCTAGGCGATGAGCAGTTCTTC.

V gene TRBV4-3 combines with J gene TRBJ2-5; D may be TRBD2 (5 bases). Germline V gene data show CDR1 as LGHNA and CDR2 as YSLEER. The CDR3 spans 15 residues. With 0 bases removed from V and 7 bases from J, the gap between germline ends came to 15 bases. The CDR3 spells CASSQDLSSRGTQYF. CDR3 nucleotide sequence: TGCGCCAGCAGCCAAGATCTGTCTAGCCGGGGGACCCAGTACTTC.

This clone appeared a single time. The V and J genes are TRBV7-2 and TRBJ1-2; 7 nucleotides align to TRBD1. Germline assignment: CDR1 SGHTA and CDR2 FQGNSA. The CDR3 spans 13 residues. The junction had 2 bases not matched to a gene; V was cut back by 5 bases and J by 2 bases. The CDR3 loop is CASSPGQNYGYTF. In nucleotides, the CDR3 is TGTGCCAGCAGCCCGGGACAGAACTATGGCTACACCTTC.